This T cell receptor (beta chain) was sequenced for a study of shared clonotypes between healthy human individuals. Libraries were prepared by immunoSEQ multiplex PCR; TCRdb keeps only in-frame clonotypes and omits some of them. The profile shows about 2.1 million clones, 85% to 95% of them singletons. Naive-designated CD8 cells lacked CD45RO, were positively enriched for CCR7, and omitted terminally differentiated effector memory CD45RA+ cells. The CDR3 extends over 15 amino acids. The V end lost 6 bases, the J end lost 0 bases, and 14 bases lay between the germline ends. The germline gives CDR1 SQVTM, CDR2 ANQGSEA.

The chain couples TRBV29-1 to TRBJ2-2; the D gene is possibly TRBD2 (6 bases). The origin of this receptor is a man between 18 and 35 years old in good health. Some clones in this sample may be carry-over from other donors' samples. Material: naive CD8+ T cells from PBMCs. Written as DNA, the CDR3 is TGCAGCGTCGTCCCCGGGACTTCGAACACCGGGGAGCTGTTTTTT. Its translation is CSVVPGTSNTGELFF.